The clone carrying this T cell receptor (beta chain) occurred a few times. The data were taken from a study of blood T cell repertoires in COVID-19. Study as a whole: Spain, Italy and the United States supplied samples that represented acute and convalescent COVID-19. PBMCs, B-cell-depleted T cells, or T cells were the source of the cDNA or gDNA that made up the material.

Cohorts were assigned according to the clinical history that participants reported. Methods used by the authors: The authors estimated nucleated cell counts from reference gene primer amplification. Using immunoSEQ multiplex PCR, the repertoire was profiled, and TCRdb retains in-frame clones only, with some absent. V, J and clone size reflect that table, while D and trimming were determined from the DNA. In the table there are 290,000 or so clones, about 90% of which are singletons. The ends were cut back, 5 bases at V and 3 bases at J, with 13 bases in the middle. The CDR3 sequence is 14 residues long. Germline CDR1 and CDR2: LNHDA and SQIVND (reference sequence).

The chain couples TRBV19 to TRBJ1-1; D is unresolved. The origin of this receptor is a young woman with acute COVID-19. Sequencing was done on a sample of PBMCs or T cells enriched from blood (not recorded which). The CDR3 spells CASSFVDRDTEAFF. For the CDR3, the DNA is TGTGCCAGTAGTTTCGTCGATCGGGACACTGAAGCTTTCTTT. The full variable domain, with the rest looked up from reference TRBV19 and TRBJ1-1, is DGGITQSPKYLFRKEGQNVTLSCEQNLNHDAMYWYRQDPGQGLRLIYYSQIVNDFQKGDIAEGYSVSREKKESFPLTVTSAQKNPTAFYLCASSFVDRDTEAFFGQGTRLTVV.